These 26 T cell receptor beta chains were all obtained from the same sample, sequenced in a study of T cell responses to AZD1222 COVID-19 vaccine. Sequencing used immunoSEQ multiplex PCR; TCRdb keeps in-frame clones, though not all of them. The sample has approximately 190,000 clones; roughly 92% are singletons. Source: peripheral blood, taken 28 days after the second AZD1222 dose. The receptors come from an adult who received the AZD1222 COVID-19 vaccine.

The CDR3 is CASSGPFGRGNYGYTF. CDR3 nucleotides: TGTGCCAGCAGTGGTCCCTTTGGCAGGGGTAACTATGGCTACACCTTC. The rearrangement joins TRBV2 to TRBJ1-2; tentatively, D is TRBD1 (6 bases). This CDR3 region has 16 residues. Trimming pared 4 bases from V and 1 base from J, leaving 16 bases between. Germline V gives CDR1 SNHLY, CDR2 FYNNEI.

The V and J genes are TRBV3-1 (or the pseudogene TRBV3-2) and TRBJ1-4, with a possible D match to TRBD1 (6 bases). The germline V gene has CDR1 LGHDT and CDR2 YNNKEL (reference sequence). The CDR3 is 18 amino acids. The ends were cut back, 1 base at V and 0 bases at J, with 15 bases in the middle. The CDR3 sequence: CASSQGGLIWATNEKLFF. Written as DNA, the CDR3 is TGTGCCAGCAGCCAAGGGGGGCTAATCTGGGCAACTAATGAAAAACTGTTTTTT.

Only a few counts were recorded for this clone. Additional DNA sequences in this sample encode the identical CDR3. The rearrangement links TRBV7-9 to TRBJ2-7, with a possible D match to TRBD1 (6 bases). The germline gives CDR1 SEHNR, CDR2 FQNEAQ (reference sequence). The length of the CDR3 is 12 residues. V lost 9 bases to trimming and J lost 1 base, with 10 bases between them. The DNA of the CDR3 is TGTGCCAGTAACAGGGAATCCTACGAGCAGTACTTC. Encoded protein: CASNRESYEQYF.

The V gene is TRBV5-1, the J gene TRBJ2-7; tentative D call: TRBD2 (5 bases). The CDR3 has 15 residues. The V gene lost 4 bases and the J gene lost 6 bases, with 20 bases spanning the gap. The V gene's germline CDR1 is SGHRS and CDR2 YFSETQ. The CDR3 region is CASSPEGVGYFEQYF. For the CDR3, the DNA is TGCGCCAGCAGCCCCGAGGGTGTGGGATACTTCGAGCAGTACTTC.

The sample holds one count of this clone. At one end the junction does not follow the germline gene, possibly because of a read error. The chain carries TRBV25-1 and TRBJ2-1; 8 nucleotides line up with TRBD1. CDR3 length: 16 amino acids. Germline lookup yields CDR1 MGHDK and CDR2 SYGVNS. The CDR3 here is CASSLIGTGSDNEQFF. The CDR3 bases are TGTGCCAGCAGTTTAATCGGGACAGGCTCCGACAATGAGCAGTTCTTC. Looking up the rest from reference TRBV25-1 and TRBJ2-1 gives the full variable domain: EADIYQTPRYLVIGTGKKITLECSQTMGHDKMYWYQQDPGMELHLIHYSYGVNSTEKGDLSSESTVSRIRTEHFPLTLESARPSHTSQYLCASSLIGTGSDNEQFFGPGTRLTVL.

In DNA, the CDR3 is TGCGCCAGCAGCCCAAGGGTCCAGGGGACCTCAGATAGCAATCAGCCCCAGCATTTT. It specifies CASSPRVQGTSDSNQPQHF. This chain joins TRBV5-1 and TRBJ1-5; possibly TRBD1 for D (6 bases). Trimming stripped 4 bases from V and 0 bases from J, with 23 bases between. Germline assignment: CDR1 SGHRS and CDR2 YFSETQ. The CDR3 length is 19 residues.

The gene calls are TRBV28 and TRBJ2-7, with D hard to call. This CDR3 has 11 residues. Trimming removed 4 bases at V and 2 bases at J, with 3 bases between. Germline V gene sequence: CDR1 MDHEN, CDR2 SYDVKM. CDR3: CASSYAYEQYF. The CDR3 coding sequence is TGTGCCAGCAGTTACGCCTACGAGCAGTACTTC.

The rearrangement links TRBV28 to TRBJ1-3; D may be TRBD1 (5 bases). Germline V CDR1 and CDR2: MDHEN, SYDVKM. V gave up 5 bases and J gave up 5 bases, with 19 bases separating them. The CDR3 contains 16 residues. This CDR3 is CASSGHYGGERNTIYF. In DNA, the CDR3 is TGTGCCAGCAGTGGTCATTATGGGGGGGAAAGAAACACCATATATTTT.

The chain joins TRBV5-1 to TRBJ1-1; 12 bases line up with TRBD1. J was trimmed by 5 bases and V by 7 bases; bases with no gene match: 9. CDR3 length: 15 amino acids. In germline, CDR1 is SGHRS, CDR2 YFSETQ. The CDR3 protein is CASWDGTGGGTEAFF. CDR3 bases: TGCGCCAGCTGGGACGGGACAGGGGGCGGAACTGAAGCTTTCTTT. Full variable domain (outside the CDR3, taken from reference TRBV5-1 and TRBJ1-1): KAGVTQTPRYLIKTRGQQVTLSCSPISGHRSVSWYQQTPGQGLQFLFEYFSETQRNKGNFPGRFSGRQFSNSRSEMNVSTLELGDSALYLCASWDGTGGGTEAFFGQGTRLTVV.

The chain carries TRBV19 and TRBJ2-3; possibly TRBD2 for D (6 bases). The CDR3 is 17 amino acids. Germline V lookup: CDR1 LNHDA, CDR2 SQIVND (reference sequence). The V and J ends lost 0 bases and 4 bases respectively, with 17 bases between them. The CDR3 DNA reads TGTGCCAGTAGTATAGATGGGGGACTGGGGGTGGCAGATACGCAGTATTTT. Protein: CASSIDGGLGVADTQYF.

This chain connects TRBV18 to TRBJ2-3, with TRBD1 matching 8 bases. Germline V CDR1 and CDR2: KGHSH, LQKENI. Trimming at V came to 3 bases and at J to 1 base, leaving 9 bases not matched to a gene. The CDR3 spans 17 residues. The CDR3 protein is CASSPAPTGVRTDTQYF. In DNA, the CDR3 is TGTGCCAGCTCACCCGCCCCGACAGGGGTGCGCACAGATACGCAGTATTTT. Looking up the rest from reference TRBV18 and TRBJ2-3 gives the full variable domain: NAGVMQNPRHLVRRRGQEARLRCSPMKGHSHVYWYRQLPEEGLKFMVYLQKENIIDESGMPKERFSAEFPKEGPSILRIQQVVRGDSAAYFCASSPAPTGVRTDTQYFGPGTRLTVL.

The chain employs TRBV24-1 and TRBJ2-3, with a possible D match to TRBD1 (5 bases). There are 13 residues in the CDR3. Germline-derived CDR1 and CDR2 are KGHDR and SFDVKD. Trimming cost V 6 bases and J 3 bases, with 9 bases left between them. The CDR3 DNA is TGTGCCACCAGTCCAGGGCCAACAGATACGCAGTATTTT. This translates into CATSPGPTDTQYF.

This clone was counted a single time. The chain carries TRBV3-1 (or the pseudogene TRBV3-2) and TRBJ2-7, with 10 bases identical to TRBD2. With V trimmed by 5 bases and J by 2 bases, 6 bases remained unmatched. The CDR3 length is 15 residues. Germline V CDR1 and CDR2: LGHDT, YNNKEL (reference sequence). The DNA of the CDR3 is TGTGCCAGCAGCTTAACTAGCGGGGAGACCTACGAGCAGTACTTC. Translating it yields CASSLTSGETYEQYF.

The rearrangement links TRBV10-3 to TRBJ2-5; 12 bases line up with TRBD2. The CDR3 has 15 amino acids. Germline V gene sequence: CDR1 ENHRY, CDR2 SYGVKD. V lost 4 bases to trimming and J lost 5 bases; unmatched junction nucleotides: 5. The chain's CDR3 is CAISVRTSGAETQYF. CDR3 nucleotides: TGTGCCATCAGTGTGAGGACTAGCGGGGCGGAGACCCAGTACTTC.

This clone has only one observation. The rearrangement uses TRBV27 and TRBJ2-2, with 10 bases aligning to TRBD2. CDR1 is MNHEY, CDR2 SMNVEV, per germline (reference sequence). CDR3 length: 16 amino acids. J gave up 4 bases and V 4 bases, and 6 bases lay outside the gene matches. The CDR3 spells CASSSGLAFLTGELFF. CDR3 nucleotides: TGTGCCAGCAGTTCGGGACTAGCGTTCCTCACCGGGGAGCTGTTTTTT.

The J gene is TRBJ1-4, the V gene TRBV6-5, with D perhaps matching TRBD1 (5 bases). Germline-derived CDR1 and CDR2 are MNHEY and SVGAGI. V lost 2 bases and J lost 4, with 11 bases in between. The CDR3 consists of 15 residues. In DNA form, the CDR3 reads TGTGCCAGCAGTTACGGGGCAGGGCTTAATGAAAAACTGTTTTTT. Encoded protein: CASSYGAGLNEKLFF.

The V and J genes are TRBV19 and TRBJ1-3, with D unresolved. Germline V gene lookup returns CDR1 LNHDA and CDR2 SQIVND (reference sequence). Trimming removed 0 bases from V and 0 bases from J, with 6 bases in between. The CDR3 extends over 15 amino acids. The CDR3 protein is CASSIERTSGNTIYF. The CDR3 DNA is TGTGCCAGTAGTATAGAACGGACCTCTGGAAACACCATATATTTT.

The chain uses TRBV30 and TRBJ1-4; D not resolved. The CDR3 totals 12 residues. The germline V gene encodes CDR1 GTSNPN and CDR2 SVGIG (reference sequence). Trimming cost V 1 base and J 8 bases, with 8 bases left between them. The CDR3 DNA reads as TGTGCCTGGAGTGAAGGGTACGAAAAACTGTTTTTT. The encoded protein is CAWSEGYEKLFF.

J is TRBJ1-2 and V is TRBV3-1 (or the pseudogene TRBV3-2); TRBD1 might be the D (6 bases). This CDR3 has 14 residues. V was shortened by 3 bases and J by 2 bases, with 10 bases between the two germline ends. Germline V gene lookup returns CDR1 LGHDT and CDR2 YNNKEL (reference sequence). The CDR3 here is CASSHLGQNYGYTF. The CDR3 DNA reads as TGTGCCAGCAGCCACTTGGGACAAAACTATGGCTACACCTTC.

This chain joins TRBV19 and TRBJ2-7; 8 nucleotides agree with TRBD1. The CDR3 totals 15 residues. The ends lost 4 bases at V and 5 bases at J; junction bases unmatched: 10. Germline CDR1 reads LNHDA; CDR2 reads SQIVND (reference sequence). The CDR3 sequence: CASSTTGTGRNEQYF. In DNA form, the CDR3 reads TGTGCCAGTAGTACAACCGGGACAGGTAGGAACGAGCAGTACTTC.

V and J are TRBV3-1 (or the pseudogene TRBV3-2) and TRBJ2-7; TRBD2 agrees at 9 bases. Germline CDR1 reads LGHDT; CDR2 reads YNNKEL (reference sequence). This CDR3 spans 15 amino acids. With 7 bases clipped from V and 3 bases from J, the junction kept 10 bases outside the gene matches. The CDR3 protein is CASTSAGGLHYEQYF. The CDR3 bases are TGTGCCAGCACCTCAGCGGGGGGTCTCCACTACGAGCAGTACTTC.

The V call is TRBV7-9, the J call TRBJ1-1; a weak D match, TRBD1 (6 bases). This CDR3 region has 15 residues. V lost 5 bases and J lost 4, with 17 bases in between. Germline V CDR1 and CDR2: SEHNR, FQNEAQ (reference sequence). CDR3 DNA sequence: TGTGCCAGCAGCGAACGACAGGTCGGGGGCACTGAAGCTTTCTTT. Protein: CASSERQVGGTEAFF.

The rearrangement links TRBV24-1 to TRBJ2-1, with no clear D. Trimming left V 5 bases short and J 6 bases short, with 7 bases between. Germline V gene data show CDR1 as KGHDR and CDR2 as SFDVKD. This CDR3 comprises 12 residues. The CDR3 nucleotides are TGTGCCACCAGTGGTATCGGCAATGAGCAGTTCTTC. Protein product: CATSGIGNEQFF.

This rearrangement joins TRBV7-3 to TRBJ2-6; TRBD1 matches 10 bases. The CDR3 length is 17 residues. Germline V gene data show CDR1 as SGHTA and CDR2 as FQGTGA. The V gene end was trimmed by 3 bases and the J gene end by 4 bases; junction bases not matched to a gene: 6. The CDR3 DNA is TGTGCCAGCAGCTTGACAGGGGGCTTAGGAGGGGCCAACGTCCTGACTTTC. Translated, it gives CASSLTGGLGGANVLTF.

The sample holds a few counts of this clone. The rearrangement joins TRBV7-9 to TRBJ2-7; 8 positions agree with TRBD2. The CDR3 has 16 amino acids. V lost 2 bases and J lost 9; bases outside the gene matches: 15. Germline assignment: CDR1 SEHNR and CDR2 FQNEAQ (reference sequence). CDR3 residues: CASSLTQTGTSYVQYF. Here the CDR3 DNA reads TGTGCCAGCAGCTTAACGCAAACCGGGACTAGTTATGTGCAGTACTTC.

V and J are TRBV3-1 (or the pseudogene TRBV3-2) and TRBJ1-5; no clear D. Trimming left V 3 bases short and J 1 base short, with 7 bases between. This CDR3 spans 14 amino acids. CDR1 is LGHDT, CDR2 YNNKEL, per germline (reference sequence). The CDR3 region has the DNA TGTGCCAGCAGCCACGCGGGAAGCAATCAGCCCCAGCATTTT. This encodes CASSHAGSNQPQHF.